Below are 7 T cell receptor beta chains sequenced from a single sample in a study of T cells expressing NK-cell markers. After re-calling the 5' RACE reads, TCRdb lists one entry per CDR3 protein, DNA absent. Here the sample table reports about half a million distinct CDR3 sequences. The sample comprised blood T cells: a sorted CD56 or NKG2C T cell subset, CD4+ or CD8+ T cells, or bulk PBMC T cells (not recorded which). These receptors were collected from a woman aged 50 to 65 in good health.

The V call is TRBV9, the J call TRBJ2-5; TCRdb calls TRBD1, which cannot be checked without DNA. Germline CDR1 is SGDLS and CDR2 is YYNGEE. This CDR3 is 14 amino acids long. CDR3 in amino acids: CASSVAGQLETQYF.

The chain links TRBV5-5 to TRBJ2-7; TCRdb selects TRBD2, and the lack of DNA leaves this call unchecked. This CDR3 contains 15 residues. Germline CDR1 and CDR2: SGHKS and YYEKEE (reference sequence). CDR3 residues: CASSLEGLGGYEQYF.

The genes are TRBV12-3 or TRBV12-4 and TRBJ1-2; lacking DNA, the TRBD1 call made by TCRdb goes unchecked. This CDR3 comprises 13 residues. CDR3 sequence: CASSETGFYGYTF.

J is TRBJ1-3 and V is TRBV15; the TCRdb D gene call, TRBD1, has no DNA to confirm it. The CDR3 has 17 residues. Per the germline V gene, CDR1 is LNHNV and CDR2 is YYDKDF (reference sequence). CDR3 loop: CATSDPAQDSSGNTIYF. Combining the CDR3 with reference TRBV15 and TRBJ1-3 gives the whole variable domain DAMVIQNPRYQVTQFGKPVTLSCSQTLNHNVMYWYQQKSSQAPKLLFHYYDKDFNNEADTPDNFQSRRPNTSFCFLDIRSPGLGDTAMYLCATSDPAQDSSGNTIYFGEGSWLTVV.

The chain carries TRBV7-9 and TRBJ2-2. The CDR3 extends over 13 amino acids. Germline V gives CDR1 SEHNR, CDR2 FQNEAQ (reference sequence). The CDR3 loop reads CASSLRETGELFF.

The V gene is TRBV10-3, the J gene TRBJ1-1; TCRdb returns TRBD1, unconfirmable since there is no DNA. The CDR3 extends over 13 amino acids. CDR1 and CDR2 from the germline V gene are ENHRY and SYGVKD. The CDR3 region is CAISGTGNAEAFF.

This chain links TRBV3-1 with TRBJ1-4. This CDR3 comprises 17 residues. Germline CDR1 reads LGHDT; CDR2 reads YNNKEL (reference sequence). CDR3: CASSQDVMGATNEKLFF.